This T cell receptor (beta chain) originates from a study of technical replicates of blood from a handful of donors. Here immunoSEQ multiplex PCR was the method, and the copy in TCRdb shows in-frame clones only, minus some. The top ten clones hold about 0.25% of a sample with more than 60,000 clones, approximately 95% of them seen once. Trimming took off 8 bases at V and 4 bases at J, with 21 bases between the two ends. The CDR3 spans 15 residues. The germline CDR1 and CDR2 sequences are MNHEY and SMNVEV (reference sequence). This sequence originates from a human donor in good health. The sequenced material came from T cells isolated from PBMCs. The chain has TRBV27 and TRBJ2-7; possible D gene TRBD2, 6 bases. The CDR3: CASGGGLSGVYEQYF. The CDR3, as DNA: TGTGCCAGCGGGGGAGGACTTTCGGGGGTGTACGAGCAGTACTTC.